The 27 T cell receptor beta chains presented below share a single source sample, sequenced in a study of blood T cell repertoires in COVID-19. Sequencing used immunoSEQ multiplex PCR; TCRdb keeps in-frame clones, though not all of them. The sample carries about 21,000 clones, about 83% recorded once. Source material: peripheral blood. Receptor source: a human donor in a cohort sampled during active COVID-19.

The chain is built from TRBV4-1 and TRBJ1-1; weak D call: TRBD1 (5 bases). Germline values: CDR1 MGHRA, CDR2 YSYEKL. This CDR3 region has 13 residues. Trimming shortened V by 6 bases and J by 3 bases, and 11 bases separated the two germline ends. CDR3 coding DNA: TGCGCCAGCAGGTTCGACAGCTACACTGAAGCTTTCTTT. Translating gives CASRFDSYTEAFF.

This clone was seen only once. The V gene is TRBV19, the J gene TRBJ2-1; 9 nucleotides align to TRBD1. The CDR3 spans 12 residues. The J segment lost 9 bases and the V segment lost 8 bases, leaving 5 bases of the junction unmatched. Germline V gene lookup returns CDR1 LNHDA and CDR2 SQIVND (reference sequence). The CDR3 protein is CASGTGSGEQFF. CDR3 nucleotides: TGTGCCAGTGGGACAGGGTCGGGTGAGCAGTTCTTC.

The CDR3 nucleotides are TGTGCCAGCAGTGAAGCGACCGGGACGCAGTATTTT. Translating gives CASSEATGTQYF. The chain uses TRBV6-1 and TRBJ2-3; D is unresolved. Germline V lookup: CDR1 MNHNS, CDR2 SASEGT. The ends were cut back, 0 bases at V and 9 bases at J, with 7 bases in the middle. The length of the CDR3 is 12 residues.

This chain joins TRBV7-2 and TRBJ1-5, with 8 positions matching TRBD1. CDR1 and CDR2 from the germline V gene are SGHTA and FQGNSA. The CDR3 loop spans 15 amino acids. Germline trimming cut 5 bases from V and 2 bases from J; bases unmatched to any gene: 5. This CDR3 reads CASSPTGVRNQPQHF. In DNA, the CDR3 is TGTGCCAGCAGCCCGACAGGGGTTCGCAATCAGCCCCAGCATTTT. Supplemented by reference TRBV7-2 and TRBJ1-5, the full variable domain reads GAGVSQSPSNKVTEKGKDVELRCDPISGHTALYWYRQSLGQGLEFLIYFQGNSAPDKSGLPSDRFSAERTGGSVSTLTIQRTQQEDSAVYLCASSPTGVRNQPQHFGDGTRLSIL.

The V gene is TRBV30, the J gene TRBJ1-5; 7 nucleotides line up with TRBD1. The germline gives CDR1 GTSNPN, CDR2 SVGIG (reference sequence). The CDR3 sequence is 14 residues long. The V gene end was trimmed by 0 bases and the J gene end by 4 bases; junction bases not matched to a gene: 3. The CDR3 reads CAWSVGTVNQPQHF. The CDR3 nucleotides read TGTGCCTGGAGTGTAGGGACAGTGAATCAGCCCCAGCATTTT.

This chain joins TRBV3-1 (or the pseudogene TRBV3-2) and TRBJ1-1; 7 positions agree with TRBD1. J lost 1 base, V lost 7 bases, and 3 bases had no gene match. This CDR3 region has 13 residues. Germline V gene data show CDR1 as LGHDT and CDR2 as YNNKEL (reference sequence). CDR3 DNA sequence: TGTGCCAGCACCCGACAGGGGAACACTGAAGCTTTCTTT. Its protein is CASTRQGNTEAFF.

This clone occurred once. The chain is built from TRBV5-4 and TRBJ1-1; D may be TRBD1 (5 bases). The CDR3 covers 15 residues. Trimming pared 3 bases from V and 5 bases from J, leaving 17 bases between. Looked up from germline, CDR1 is SGHNT and CDR2 is YYREEE (reference sequence). The CDR3 is CASSSGPGEGTEAFF. The CDR3 nucleotides are TGTGCCAGCAGCTCGGGGCCGGGGGAAGGGACTGAAGCTTTCTTT.

The chain has TRBV19 and TRBJ1-5; D possibly corresponds to TRBD1 (5 bases). The V and J ends lost 5 bases and 7 bases respectively, with 21 bases between them. The CDR3 runs 16 residues. In germline, CDR1 is LNHDA, CDR2 SQIVND (reference sequence). The CDR3 here is CASSQGTAASTQPQHF. The CDR3 nucleotides are TGTGCCAGTAGTCAAGGGACTGCAGCCTCGACGCAGCCCCAGCATTTT.

Of note for this clone: One end of the junction does not line up with germline, which may come from a read error. The rearrangement links TRBV15 to TRBJ1-2, with D unclear. The V gene's germline CDR1 is LNHNV and CDR2 YYDKDF (reference sequence). The CDR3 sequence is 12 residues long. CDR3 amino acids: CATNREAGGYTF. CDR3 DNA: TGTGCCACCAACAGAGAGGCAGGAGGCTACACCTTC. Drawing the rest from reference TRBV15 and TRBJ1-2, the complete variable domain is DAMVIQNPRYQVTQFGKPVTLSCSQTLNHNVMYWYQQKSSQAPKLLFHYYDKDFNNEADTPDNFQSRRPNTSFCFLDIRSPGLGDTAMYLCATNREAGGYTFGSGTRLTVV.

The gene calls are TRBV5-5 and TRBJ1-5; D is ambiguous. The CDR3 has 12 amino acids. V dropped 0 bases and J dropped 9 bases, with 7 bases sitting between them. CDR1 and CDR2 from the germline V gene are SGHKS and YYEKEE (reference sequence). The CDR3 loop reads CASSLAGVPQHF. DNA of the CDR3: TGTGCCAGCAGCTTGGCCGGAGTGCCCCAGCATTTT.

This clone was counted once. V usage is TRBV12-3 or TRBV12-4 and J usage is TRBJ2-7, with 10 nucleotides matching TRBD1. This CDR3 is 13 amino acids long. The junction had 5 bases not matched to a gene; V was cut back by 4 bases and J by 8 bases. CDR3 region: CASSSTGQGKQYF. The CDR3 coding sequence is TGTGCCAGCAGTTCGACGGGACAGGGGAAGCAGTACTTC.

This chain uses TRBV18 with TRBJ2-7, with 7 nucleotides matching TRBD1. Germline-derived CDR1 and CDR2 are KGHSH and LQKENI. Trimming removed 4 bases from V and 11 bases from J; junction bases left unmatched: 14. This CDR3 comprises 14 residues. CDR3 protein: CASSLGRDRAFEYF. The CDR3 bases are TGTGCCAGCTCACTTGGCCGGGACAGAGCCTTCGAGTACTTC.

The J gene is TRBJ2-1, the V gene TRBV2; 7 positions match TRBD2. CDR3 length equals 16 residues. The V segment lost 6 bases and the J segment 10 bases; nucleotides outside the gene matches: 18. Germline CDR1 is SNHLY and CDR2 is FYNNEI. CDR3 bases: TGTGCCAGCAGGGAAACCGGGACTACCATTGGGGTGGAGCAGTTCTTC. Residues: CASRETGTTIGVEQFF.

The CDR3 here is CASRAGGDYGYTF. In nucleotides, the CDR3 is TGTGCCAGCAGGGCAGGGGGCGACTATGGCTACACCTTC. The chain recombines TRBV14 with TRBJ1-2; the match to TRBD1 covers 8 bases. The CDR3 is 13 residues long. V was pared by 6 bases and J by 3 bases, with 3 bases of the junction left unmatched. Germline V gives CDR1 SGHDN, CDR2 FVKESK.

The chain recombines TRBV6-2 or TRBV6-3 with TRBJ1-1, with 7 bases identical to TRBD1. The ends lost 5 bases at V and 4 bases at J; junction bases unmatched: 7. Germline lookup yields CDR1 MNHEY and CDR2 SVGEGT. The CDR3 has 14 residues. The CDR3 DNA sequence: TGTGCCAGCAGTCAATTGACAGGGATCACTGAAGCTTTCTTT. It is translated as CASSQLTGITEAFF.

A single count supports this clone. The V gene is TRBV18, the J gene TRBJ2-1; tentatively, D is TRBD2 (5 bases). The CDR3 extends over 12 amino acids. V dropped 3 bases and J dropped 8 bases, with 8 bases sitting between them. Germline CDR1 reads KGHSH; CDR2 reads LQKENI. The CDR3 region has the DNA TGTGCCAGCTCACCGGGGAGCGATGAGCAGTTCTTC. This codes for CASSPGSDEQFF.

V usage is TRBV6-2 or TRBV6-3 and J usage is TRBJ1-4, with D perhaps TRBD1 (6 bases). Germline V lookup: CDR1 MNHEY, CDR2 SVGEGT. The CDR3 runs to 15 residues. Trimming removed 2 bases at V and 5 bases at J, with 12 bases between. The CDR3 region is CASSYAGRGNEKLFF. CDR3 sequence (DNA): TGTGCCAGCAGTTACGCGGGCAGGGGAAATGAAAAACTGTTTTTT.

The chain combines TRBV7-8 with TRBJ2-3; 9 bases are a match to TRBD2. Trimming removed 7 bases from V and 9 bases from J; junction bases left unmatched: 11. Germline CDR1 SGHVS, CDR2 FQNEAQ. This CDR3 is 14 amino acids long. CDR3 in amino acids: CASIERRGGNTQYF. The CDR3 region has the DNA TGTGCCAGCATAGAACGGCGGGGGGGAAACACGCAGTATTTT.

The chain couples TRBV7-9 to TRBJ2-7; maybe TRBD1 (6 bases). Germline lookup yields CDR1 SEHNR and CDR2 FQNEAQ (reference sequence). V lost 5 bases and J 4 bases, leaving 15 bases between the germline ends. This CDR3 region has 14 residues. CDR3 sequence: CASSPMDSKYEQYF. The CDR3 coding sequence is TGTGCCAGCAGCCCCATGGACAGCAAATACGAGCAGTACTTC.

This clone was seen only once. The chain combines TRBV7-3 with TRBJ2-2; 9 positions agree with TRBD1. V shed 4 bases, J shed 6 bases, and the junction held 6 bases outside the gene matches. The CDR3 sequence is 15 residues long. From germline, CDR1 is SGHTA and CDR2 FQGTGA. CDR3 coding DNA: TGTGCCAGCAGCTCCGGACAGGGGAGGTCCGGGGAGCTGTTTTTT. This encodes CASSSGQGRSGELFF. Full variable domain (remainder filled in from reference TRBV7-3 and TRBJ2-2): GAGVSQTPSNKVTEKGKYVELRCDPISGHTALYWYRQSLGQGPEFLIYFQGTGAADDSGLPNDRFFAVRPEGSVSTLKIQRTERGDSAVYLCASSSGQGRSGELFFGEGSRLTVL.

The chain couples TRBV18 to TRBJ1-2; no firm D call. The ends were cut back, 0 bases at V and 5 bases at J, with 13 bases in the middle. This CDR3 has 15 residues. From germline, CDR1 is KGHSH and CDR2 LQKENI. In nucleotides, the CDR3 is TGTGCCAGCTCACCACCGGTCAGCCGGAGTTATGGCTACACCTTC. Amino acid sequence: CASSPPVSRSYGYTF.

The V call is TRBV4-2, the J call TRBJ1-2, with D possibly matching TRBD1 (5 bases). The CDR3 has 13 residues. The germline V gene has CDR1 LGHNA and CDR2 YNFKEQ. Trimming left V 4 bases short and J 5 bases short, with 11 bases between. The CDR3 nucleotides are TGTGCCAGCAGCCCCCAGGGAAGATATGGCTACACCTTC. It encodes CASSPQGRYGYTF.

Only one count was recorded for this clone. This chain connects TRBV28 to TRBJ2-2; D is perhaps TRBD1 (5 bases). The ends were cut back, 2 bases at V and 5 bases at J, with 12 bases in the middle. This CDR3 is 15 amino acids long. Germline V lookup: CDR1 MDHEN, CDR2 SYDVKM. CDR3 loop: CASSLGRDVTGELFF. CDR3 in DNA: TGTGCCAGCAGTTTAGGCAGGGATGTGACCGGGGAGCTGTTTTTT.

This clone was detected only a few times. V usage is TRBV5-6 and J usage is TRBJ2-1, with D unclear. V dropped 3 bases and J dropped 7 bases, with 5 bases sitting between them. CDR1 and CDR2 (germline): SGHDT, YYEEEE. The CDR3 totals 11 residues. DNA for the CDR3: TGTGCCAGCAGCTCTTATAATGAGCAGTTCTTC. Its protein product is CASSSYNEQFF. The whole variable domain, remainder taken from reference TRBV5-6 and TRBJ2-1, is DAGVTQSPTHLIKTRGQQVTLRCSPKSGHDTVSWYQQALGQGPQFIFQYYEEEERQRGNFPDRFSGHQFPNYSSELNVNALLLGDSALYLCASSSYNEQFFGPGTRLTVL.

The chain is built from TRBV12-3 or TRBV12-4 and TRBJ1-1; possibly TRBD1 for D (6 bases). This CDR3 region has 12 residues. Deletions cut 2 bases from V and 11 bases from J, with 12 bases between. The CDR3, as DNA: TGTGCCAGCAGTTTATCCGGGACAAGGGCTTTCTTT. It yields the protein CASSLSGTRAFF.

The gene calls are TRBV5-4 and TRBJ1-2; the match to TRBD1 covers 7 bases. Germline loops: CDR1 SGHNT, CDR2 YYREEE (reference sequence). The V gene end was trimmed by 0 bases and the J gene end by 3 bases; junction bases not matched to a gene: 8. CDR3 length equals 16 residues. CDR3: CASSLVDREKDYGYTF. The CDR3 nucleotides read TGTGCCAGCAGCTTGGTCGACAGGGAGAAAGACTATGGCTACACCTTC.

The gene calls are TRBV6-4 and TRBJ2-3; 11 bases are a match to TRBD2. Per the germline V gene, CDR1 is MRHNA and CDR2 is SNTAGT. The CDR3 consists of 15 residues. J was trimmed by 6 bases and V by 5 bases; bases with no gene match: 7. The CDR3 region is CASSLSGGAGDTQYF. The DNA for the CDR3 is TGTGCCAGCAGTCTTAGCGGGGGGGCCGGGGATACGCAGTATTTT.